This entry features one TCR beta chain sequence. CDR3 size: 16 residues. The V and J ends lost 0 bases and 0 bases, in that order; junction bases with no gene match: 3. CDR1 and CDR2 (germline): SQVTM, ANQGSEA. The record originates from a study of control samples from healthy donors and cancer patients. Generated by immunoSEQ multiplex PCR, the TCRdb table keeps only in-frame clones and is missing some. The data hold around 82,000 clones, with about 88% observed a single time. The J gene is TRBJ1-3, the V gene TRBV29-1, with 9 positions matching TRBD1. Source material: blood. This sequence was found in a man between 45 and 60 years old in good health. The CDR3 region has the DNA TGCAGCGTTGAAGAGGGGACAGGGAACTCTGGAAACACCATATATTTT. Its translation: CSVEEGTGNSGNTIYF.